This note documents a single T cell receptor (beta chain) sequence. The antigen is not known. This specimen comes from a study of T cell responses to AZD1222 COVID-19 vaccine. Notes on the study in general: The donors showed a predominance of white British ancestry and of females, with possible underestimation of clonal diversity. A reported finding is that nearly half of spike-specific TCRs target unmutated variant regions.

Assay used: immunoSEQ multiplex PCR; TCRdb lists only in-frame clones, some missing. The sample consists of 150,000 or so clones, roughly nine tenths of them appearing once. The germline V and J ends were trimmed by 7 bases and 7 bases, with 11 bases remaining between them. The CDR3 has 13 amino acids. The V gene's germline CDR1 is SNHLY and CDR2 FYNNEI. The material was peripheral blood, obtained 28 days after the second AZD1222 dose. The chain recombines TRBV2 with TRBJ1-6; D gene uncertain. The clonotype comes from an adult who received the AZD1222 COVID-19 vaccine. As DNA, the CDR3 is TGTGCCAGCAATCGACGGCAAAATTCACCCCTCCACTTT. Encoded protein: CASNRRQNSPLHF.